The clone carrying this T cell receptor beta chain showed up just a few times. The authors' processing: Amplifying reference gene primers gave estimates of nucleated cell counts. Generated by immunoSEQ multiplex PCR, the TCRdb table keeps only in-frame clones and is missing some. That table gives V, J and clone size, and the DNA gave D and trimming. The table includes tens of thousands of clones, 86% detected once. CDR3 length: 15 amino acids. The germline gives CDR1 MNHEY, CDR2 SMNVEV (reference sequence). V was pared by 3 bases and J by 6 bases, with 2 bases of the junction left unmatched. The data derive from a study of blood T cell repertoires in COVID-19. For the study at large: Material from acute and convalescent COVID-19 was sourced from the United States, Italy and Spain. T cells, B-cell-depleted T cells, or PBMCs supplied cDNA or gDNA.

The sequenced sample consisted of peripheral blood. The J gene is TRBJ2-3, the V gene TRBV27; 14 bases fit TRBD2. This receptor was obtained from an elderly woman with acute or convalescent COVID-19. As DNA, the CDR3 is TGTGCCAGCAGTTTGGGGACTAGCGGGAGCGATACGCAGTATTTT. Translated, it gives CASSLGTSGSDTQYF.